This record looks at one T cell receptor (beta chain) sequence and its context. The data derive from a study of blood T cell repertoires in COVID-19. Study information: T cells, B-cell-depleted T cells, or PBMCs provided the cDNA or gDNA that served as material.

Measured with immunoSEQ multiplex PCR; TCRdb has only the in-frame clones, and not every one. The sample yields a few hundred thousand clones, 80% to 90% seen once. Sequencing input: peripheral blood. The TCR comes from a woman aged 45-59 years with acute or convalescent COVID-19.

CDR3 DNA: TGTGCCAGCAGCTTACCTGGGGGAGGAGGTCTCAATGAGCAGTTCTTC. Amino acid sequence: CASSLPGGGGLNEQFF. The rearrangement uses TRBV7-3 and TRBJ2-1; D possibly corresponds to TRBD2 (6 bases). V shed 2 bases and J shed 6 bases, with 17 bases lying between them. The CDR3 has 16 amino acids. CDR1 is SGHTA and CDR2 is FQGTGA in the germline V gene.